This entry lists 3 T cell receptor beta chains sequenced from one sample in a study of T-cell memory formation after mild COVID-19. TCRdb re-called the 5' RACE reads with MiXCR, one entry per CDR3 protein. The sample lists about 350,000 distinct CDR3 sequences, roughly 13% occurring once. Sequencing input: PBMCs or a T cell subset sorted from them (not recorded which). All receptors come from a man aged 18 to 30 who had mild COVID-19 (a few samples of this study predate the infection). Cell type and time point are not known.

This clonotype appeared a few times. This chain joins TRBV6-5 and TRBJ2-2; possibly TRBD1 for D (5 bases). There are 15 residues in the CDR3. Between the trimmed V and J ends, which lost 3 bases and 1 base, there was a span of 9 bases. Germline V gives CDR1 MNHEY, CDR2 SVGAGI. CDR3: CASSYRTLNTGELFF. The CDR3 DNA reads as TGTGCCAGCAGTTATCGGACACTGAACACCGGGGAGCTGTTTTTT.

V usage is TRBV18 and J usage is TRBJ2-7; no reliable D call. The germline V gene encodes CDR1 KGHSH and CDR2 LQKENI. The CDR3 spans 16 residues. Trimming took off 5 bases at V and 0 bases at J, with 17 bases between the two ends. The CDR3 reads CASSASLASSSYEQYF. CDR3 bases: TGTGCCAGCTCAGCGTCATTGGCCAGCTCCTCCTACGAGCAGTACTTC.

The chain recombines TRBV11-2 with TRBJ2-1; D possibly corresponds to TRBD2 (5 bases). The CDR3 spans 15 residues. V lost 3 bases and J lost 6, with 15 bases in between. Germline CDR1 and CDR2: SGHAT and FQNNGV. CDR3 nucleotide sequence: TGTGCCAGCAGCTTGGCGGGCCCTCGGGCCAATGAGCAGTTCTTC. This encodes CASSLAGPRANEQFF.